These T cell receptor beta chains were read from a single sample in a study of PD-L1 blockade in urothelial cancer. Assay used: immunoSEQ multiplex PCR; TCRdb lists only in-frame clones, some missing. The sample holds over 75,000 clones, roughly nine tenths seen once. Sequencing was performed on PBMCs, taken around atezolizumab (anti-PD-L1) treatment. These receptors were taken from a woman of 80 years or more with urothelial cancer. Both conserved end residues are part of each CDR3. The D gene is left open where the match is weak. Clone size, where shown, is once, few, many, or a class for clones that have expanded.

CASSPPGRSNQPQHF TGTGCCAGCAGCCCCCCAGGGAGGAGCAATCAGCCCCAGCATTTT TRBJ1-5 TRBV7-9 . .
CASSISRTEAFF TGTGCCAGTAGTATAAGTCGGACTGAAGCTTTCTTT TRBJ1-1 TRBV19 . .
CAISDRNSEAFF TGTGCCATCAGTGACAGGAACTCTGAAGCTTTCTTT TRBJ1-1 TRBV10-3 . .
CASKQDYGYTF TGTGCCAGCAAGCAGGACTATGGCTACACCTTC TRBJ1-2 TRBV6-1 . .
CASRSDPSGSYNEQFF TGCGCCAGCAGGAGTGACCCTAGCGGTTCCTACAATGAGCAGTTCTTC TRBJ2-1 TRBV4-1 . TRBD2
CASSLPPDSGQGANYGYTF TGTGCCAGCAGTTTACCCCCCGATTCCGGACAGGGGGCAAACTATGGCTACACCTTC TRBJ1-2 TRBV28 . TRBD1
CASSSLSEQFF TGTGCCAGCAGTTCGTTGAGTGAGCAGTTCTTC TRBJ2-1 TRBV27 . .
CASSPSRTGWETQYF TGTGCCAGCAGCCCAAGTAGGACAGGGTGGGAGACCCAGTACTTC TRBJ2-5 TRBV4-2 . TRBD1
CASSPDGTPGYTF TGTGCCAGCAGCCCCGACGGGACACCTGGCTACACCTTC TRBJ1-2 TRBV11-2 . .
CASSSLANTEAFF TGTGCCAGCAGTTCTTTGGCGAACACTGAAGCTTTCTTT TRBJ1-1 TRBV28 few .
CASSEAARGQPQHF TGTGCCAGCAGTGAGGCGGCCCGCGGCCAGCCCCAGCATTTT TRBJ1-5 TRBV6-1 . .
CASSPYGTKNEKLFF TGTGCCAGCAGTCCATACGGGACAAAGAATGAAAAACTGTTTTTT TRBJ1-4 TRBV28 . .
CASSYGGRGWGYTF TGTGCCAGCAGTTACGGCGGGAGGGGCTGGGGCTACACCTTC TRBJ1-2 TRBV6-5 . .
CASSLAPPGQGAYNEQFF TGCGCCAGCAGCTTGGCACCCCCGGGACAGGGGGCCTACAATGAGCAGTTCTTC TRBJ2-1 TRBV5-1 . TRBD1
CSVVVRRDEQYF TGCAGCGTTGTGGTTCGGAGGGACGAGCAGTACTTC TRBJ2-7 TRBV29-1 few .
CASSIDPGLAGGREQFF TGTGCCAGTAGTATAGACCCGGGGCTAGCGGGAGGACGTGAGCAGTTCTTC TRBJ2-1 TRBV19 . TRBD2
CASLEAPRRGQPQHF TGTGCCAGCCTGGAGGCCCCGCGGAGGGGTCAGCCCCAGCATTTT TRBJ1-5 TRBV6-1 . .
CASSAQMDSNQPQHF TGTGCCAGCAGTGCACAGATGGATAGCAATCAGCCCCAGCATTTT TRBJ1-5 TRBV2 . .
CASSLWLADTGELFF TGTGCCAGCAGCTTGTGGCTAGCGGACACCGGGGAGCTGTTTTTT TRBJ2-2 TRBV5-5 . TRBD2
CASSLEGGGRGTEAFF TGCGCCAGCAGCTTGGAGGGGGGGGGCCGTGGTACTGAAGCTTTCTTT TRBJ1-1 TRBV5-1 . .
CAISEDRAEQYF TGTGCCATCAGTGAGGACAGGGCCGAGCAGTACTTC TRBJ2-7 TRBV10-3 . TRBD1
CASSETPLASLQFF TGTGCCAGCAGCGAAACCCCCCTAGCGTCCCTACAGTTCTTC TRBJ2-1 TRBV9 . .
CASSKRQGAFEQYF TGTGCCAGCAGCAAGAGACAGGGGGCCTTCGAGCAGTACTTC TRBJ2-7 TRBV5-4 . TRBD1
CASSLARTRLYEQFF TGTGCCAGCAGCTTAGCGCGTACTAGATTATATGAGCAGTTCTTC TRBJ2-1 TRBV7-9 . .
CASSGNSYEQYF TGTGCCAGTAGCGGGAACTCCTACGAGCAGTACTTC TRBJ2-7 TRBV19 . .
CASSLSLRDSTYEQYF TGTGCCAGCAGTTTATCTTTACGGGACTCCACCTACGAGCAGTACTTC TRBJ2-7 TRBV28 . .
CASSVGEDTQYF TGTGCCAGCAGCGTAGGGGAGGATACGCAGTATTTT TRBJ2-3 TRBV9 . .
CASSPRPRGSRETQYF TGTGCCAGCTCACCAAGACCGCGGGGTTCTCGGGAGACCCAGTACTTC TRBJ2-5 TRBV18 once .
CASSSQGAQEQFF TGTGCCAGCAGCTCCCAGGGGGCACAAGAGCAGTTCTTC TRBJ2-1 TRBV7-3 . TRBD1
CASSPTGNTEAFF TGTGCCAGCAGTCCGACGGGGAACACTGAAGCTTTCTTT TRBJ1-1 TRBV6-5 . .
CASSLGPGGETQYF TGCGCCAGCAGTCTAGGACCCGGCGGGGAGACCCAGTACTTC TRBJ2-5 TRBV5-1 . .
CASTPVLGTGRQFF TGTGCCAGCACCCCCGTGCTTGGTACAGGCAGGCAGTTCTTC TRBJ2-1 TRBV2 . .
CASSTPGLGSSTDTQYF TGCGCCAGCAGCACCCCAGGACTAGGGTCTTCTACAGATACGCAGTATTTT TRBJ2-3 TRBV5-1 . TRBD2
CASRPQTASNQPQHF TGTGCCAGCAGGCCACAGACAGCCAGCAATCAGCCCCAGCATTTT TRBJ1-5 TRBV27 . .
CASSPDTTGASTDTQYF TGTGCCAGCAGCCCTGATACTACAGGGGCTAGCACAGATACGCAGTATTTT TRBJ2-3 TRBV14 . TRBD1
CSVRTGAYEQYF TGCAGCGTAAGGACAGGGGCATACGAGCAGTACTTC TRBJ2-7 TRBV29-1 . TRBD1
CASSTGTTDGYTF TGTGCCAGCAGTACCGGAACAACAGATGGCTACACCTTC TRBJ1-2 TRBV6-1 . .
CASSPPSHETQYF TGTGCCAGCTCACCACCTAGTCATGAGACCCAGTACTTC TRBJ2-5 TRBV18 . .
CASSPRGLSYEQYF TGTGCCAGCAGCCCTCGAGGACTGTCCTACGAGCAGTACTTC TRBJ2-7 TRBV27 . .
CASSPPGDRETQYF TGTGCCAGCTCACCACCGGGGGACAGGGAGACCCAGTACTTC TRBJ2-5 TRBV18 . TRBD1
CASSPRSAQETQYF TGTGCCAGTAGTCCCCGGAGCGCCCAAGAGACCCAGTACTTC TRBJ2-5 TRBV19 . .
CASSLQGPGVDTQYF TGTGCCAGCAGCTTGCAGGGGCCCGGGGTAGATACGCAGTATTTT TRBJ2-3 TRBV5-6 . .
CASSHLYNEQFF TGTGCCAGCAGTCACCTATACAATGAGCAGTTCTTC TRBJ2-1 TRBV6-6 . .
CASSPGPGGSGELFF TGTGCCAGCAGCCCCGGTCCGGGGGGGTCCGGGGAGCTGTTTTTT TRBJ2-2 TRBV7-8 . TRBD2
CASSSGQPSPSGNTIYF TGCGCCAGCAGCTCCGGACAGCCTTCTCCTTCTGGAAACACCATATATTTT TRBJ1-3 TRBV5-1 . .
CASSPTGKVGEAFF TGTGCCAGCAGCCCGACAGGGAAAGTAGGTGAAGCTTTCTTT TRBJ1-1 TRBV7-9 . TRBD1
CAISAPDRAYYGYTF TGTGCCATCAGTGCCCCCGACAGGGCCTACTATGGCTACACCTTC TRBJ1-2 TRBV10-3 . TRBD1
CATSSAWRGRNTEAFF TGTGCCACCAGCAGCGCCTGGCGGGGGAGGAACACTGAAGCTTTCTTT TRBJ1-1 TRBV15 few .
CASSFMEAEAFF TGTGCCAGCAGCTTCATGGAGGCTGAAGCTTTCTTT TRBJ1-1 TRBV7-2 . .
CASRGQGNTEAFF TGTGCCAGCAGGGGACAGGGGAACACTGAAGCTTTCTTT TRBJ1-1 TRBV28 . TRBD1
CASSIGAGAISQETQYF TGTGCCAGTAGTATAGGGGCAGGGGCAATTTCCCAAGAGACCCAGTACTTC TRBJ2-5 TRBV19 . .
CASRRSGNSYNEQFF TGTGCCAGCAGGAGAAGCGGGAACTCCTACAATGAGCAGTTCTTC TRBJ2-1 TRBV6-4 . TRBD2
CASSTTGGATEAFF TGTGCCAGCAGCACCACTGGGGGGGCCACTGAAGCTTTCTTT TRBJ1-1 TRBV5-6 . .
CASGKSSSYEQYF TGTGCCAGCGGTAAATCGAGCTCCTACGAGCAGTACTTC TRBJ2-7 TRBV27 . .
CASSLWDRSDNEQFF TGTGCCAGCAGCTTATGGGACAGGTCGGACAATGAGCAGTTCTTC TRBJ2-1 TRBV7-3 . TRBD1
CAWSVVYRGNYGYTF TGTGCCTGGAGTGTCGTTTACAGGGGGAACTATGGCTACACCTTC TRBJ1-2 TRBV30 . TRBD1
CASSDVPGTNYGYTF TGTGCCAGCAGTGACGTACCCGGTACTAACTATGGCTACACCTTC TRBJ1-2 TRBV6-4 few .
CASSIVAGYSSYNEQFF TGTGCCAGTAGTATAGTGGCGGGCTACAGCTCCTACAATGAGCAGTTCTTC TRBJ2-1 TRBV19 . .
CASALPLINTQYF TGTGCCAGCGCCCTCCCACTTATAAATACGCAGTATTTT TRBJ2-3 TRBV7-2 . .